The 15 T cell receptor beta chains listed next were all sequenced from one sample in a study of T cell repertoires in cytomegalovirus infection. These receptors' targets are unknown. From the reads, TCRdb called clonotypes with MiXCR, one entry per CDR3 protein. The table shows about 480,000 distinct CDR3 sequences, with roughly a third occurring only once. The sample here was cultured PBMCs, taken from culture after CMV antigen stimulation. The origin of the receptors is a human donor in good health (CMV status not recorded). Some clones in this sample may be carry-over from other donors' samples.

The chain couples TRBV4-3 to TRBJ2-2; 10 bases are a match to TRBD2. Germline assignment: CDR1 LGHNA and CDR2 YSLEER. Germline trimming cut 0 bases from V and 1 base from J; bases unmatched to any gene: 20. The CDR3 spans 23 residues. CDR3 nucleotides: TGCGCCAGCAGCCAAGATCTAGGTAGCCTAGCGGGGGAGCGCCTAAAGAACACCGGGGAGCTGTTTTTT. It yields the protein CASSQDLGSLAGERLKNTGELFF.

The rearrangement uses TRBV12-3 or TRBV12-4 and TRBJ2-3; 9 nucleotides line up with TRBD1. J was trimmed by 2 bases and V by 5 bases; bases with no gene match: 5. This CDR3 spans 15 amino acids. The CDR3 spells CASSTRDRDTDTQYF. The CDR3 DNA sequence: TGTGCCAGCAGTACCCGGGACAGGGACACAGATACGCAGTATTTT.

V usage is TRBV7-8 and J usage is TRBJ1-3; TRBD1 aligns across 10 bases. This CDR3 region has 18 residues. The trim removed 4 bases at V and 3 bases at J, leaving 12 bases unmatched. Germline assignment: CDR1 SGHVS and CDR2 FQNEAQ. DNA for the CDR3: TGTGCCAGCAGCTCGGGACAGGGGCCCGCCTCAGATGGAAACACCATATATTTT. This translates into CASSSGQGPASDGNTIYF.

CDR3 region: CASSFVLGLAGAETQYF. CDR3 DNA: TGTGCCAGCAGCTTCGTCCTAGGACTAGCGGGAGCTGAGACCCAGTACTTC. This rearrangement joins TRBV11-3 to TRBJ2-5, with TRBD2 matching over 13 bases. J was trimmed by 5 bases and V by 3 bases; bases with no gene match: 9. Germline V gene lookup returns CDR1 SGHNT and CDR2 YENEEA. The CDR3 totals 17 residues.

The genes are TRBV7-2 and TRBJ2-7, with 14 bases fitting TRBD2. From germline, CDR1 is SGHTA and CDR2 FQGNSA. The CDR3 is 16 amino acids. J was trimmed by 2 bases and V by 5 bases; bases with no gene match: 5. The CDR3 nucleotides are TGTGCCAGCAGCGGGACTAGCGGGAGCTCTCCCTACGAGCAGTACTTC. Encoded protein: CASSGTSGSSPYEQYF.

This clonotype was detected a few times. The CDR3 sequence: CASSPGRNQPQHF. In nucleotides, the CDR3 is TGTGCCAGCAGCCCGGGTCGCAATCAGCCCCAGCATTTT. The chain uses TRBV7-2 and TRBJ1-5; D is ambiguous. The CDR3 has 13 residues. V lost 5 bases and J lost 2, with 7 bases in between. Germline V gene lookup returns CDR1 SGHTA and CDR2 FQGNSA.

The V and J genes are TRBV12-3 or TRBV12-4 and TRBJ1-3; D is uncertain. Deletions cut 6 bases from V and 4 bases from J, with 13 bases between. The CDR3 spans 14 residues. This CDR3 is CASSINGHGNTIYF. CDR3 bases: TGTGCCAGCAGCATCAATGGGCACGGAAACACCATATATTTT.

This clonotype was seen repeatedly, ten times or more. The V gene is TRBV7-6, the J gene TRBJ2-1; TRBD2 matches 7 bases. CDR3 length equals 16 residues. Trimming removed 5 bases from V and 2 bases from J; junction bases left unmatched: 9. The germline V gene has CDR1 SGHVS and CDR2 FNYEAQ. This chain's CDR3 is CASSRSQAGPYNEQFF. The CDR3 DNA reads TGTGCCAGCAGCCGTAGCCAAGCGGGACCCTACAATGAGCAGTTCTTC.

This chain links TRBV9 with TRBJ1-2; 11 nucleotides agree with TRBD1. The CDR3 totals 16 residues. The V segment lost 0 bases and the J segment 4 bases; nucleotides outside the gene matches: 5. Germline V gene sequence: CDR1 SGDLS, CDR2 YYNGEE. CDR3 amino acids: CASSVDAGTGGYGYTF. The DNA of the CDR3 is TGTGCCAGCAGCGTAGATGCCGGGACAGGGGGCTATGGCTACACCTTC.

The table lists this clonotype with a count of one. This chain uses TRBV6-6 with TRBJ1-3; TRBD1 might be the D (5 bases). Germline V CDR1 and CDR2: MNHNY, SVGAGI (reference sequence). The length of the CDR3 is 16 residues. Trimming shortened V by 0 bases and J by 3 bases, and 12 bases separated the two germline ends. Here the CDR3 reads CASSYSGGIDGNTIYF. DNA for the CDR3: TGTGCCAGCAGTTACTCTGGGGGGATCGATGGAAACACCATATATTTT.

This clonotype has a handful of counts. The chain is built from TRBV20-1 and TRBJ2-3; a weak D match, TRBD2 (6 bases). Trimming cost V 3 bases and J 5 bases, with 24 bases left between them. Germline V lookup: CDR1 DFQATT, CDR2 SNEGSKA (reference sequence). The CDR3 loop spans 17 amino acids. CDR3: CSASLGGGIIVGDTQYF. Written as DNA, the CDR3 is TGCAGTGCTAGTTTAGGCGGCGGGATCATAGTAGGAGATACGCAGTATTTT.

This clonotype appeared a single time. The rearrangement links TRBV4-1 to TRBJ2-7; D could derive from TRBD1 or TRBD2 (6 bases each). CDR3 size: 17 residues. V lost 1 base and J 6 bases, leaving 22 bases between the germline ends. Germline loops: CDR1 MGHRA, CDR2 YSYEKL. CDR3 sequence reads: CASSQGRGGKTGVEQYF. CDR3 in DNA: TGCGCCAGCAGCCAAGGGCGAGGGGGGAAGACCGGTGTCGAGCAGTACTTC.

The chain recombines TRBV6-5 with TRBJ2-5, with 10 bases lining up with TRBD1. V lost 5 bases, J lost 2 bases, and 8 bases stayed unmatched. The germline CDR1 and CDR2 sequences are MNHEY and SVGAGI. CDR3 length: 16 amino acids. This CDR3 is CASSPWTGGGQETQYF. In DNA form, the CDR3 reads TGTGCCAGCAGTCCGTGGACAGGGGGGGGACAAGAGACCCAGTACTTC.

This clonotype was seen more than once but under ten times. V and J are TRBV7-2 and TRBJ2-3, with TRBD1 matching 7 bases. The CDR3 contains 15 residues. The junction had 8 bases not matched to a gene; V was cut back by 6 bases and J by 2 bases. The germline V gene has CDR1 SGHTA and CDR2 FQGNSA. CDR3 nucleotide sequence: TGTGCCAGCAGTTCTCTGACAGGGTTCACAGATACGCAGTATTTT. Amino acids: CASSSLTGFTDTQYF.

Many counts were recorded for this clonotype. The CDR3 protein is CASSSQTSGRPWNEQFF. The CDR3, as DNA: TGTGCCAGCAGCTCACAGACTAGCGGGAGGCCTTGGAATGAGCAGTTCTTC. The rearrangement links TRBV7-2 to TRBJ2-1; 13 nucleotides align to TRBD2. The J segment lost 7 bases and the V segment lost 4 bases, leaving 10 bases of the junction unmatched. From germline, CDR1 is SGHTA and CDR2 FQGNSA. The CDR3 runs 17 residues.